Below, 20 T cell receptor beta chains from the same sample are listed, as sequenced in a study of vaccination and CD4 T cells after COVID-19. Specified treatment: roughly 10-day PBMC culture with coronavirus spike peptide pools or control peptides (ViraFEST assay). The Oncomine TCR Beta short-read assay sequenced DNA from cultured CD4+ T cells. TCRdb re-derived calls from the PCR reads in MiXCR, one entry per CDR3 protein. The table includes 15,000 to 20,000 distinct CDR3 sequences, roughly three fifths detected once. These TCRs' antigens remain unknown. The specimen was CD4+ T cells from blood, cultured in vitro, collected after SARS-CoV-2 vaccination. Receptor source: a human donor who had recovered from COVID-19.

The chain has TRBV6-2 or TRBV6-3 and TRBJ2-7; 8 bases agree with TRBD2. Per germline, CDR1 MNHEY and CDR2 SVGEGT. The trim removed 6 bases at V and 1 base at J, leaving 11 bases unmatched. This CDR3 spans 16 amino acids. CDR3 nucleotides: TGTGCCAGCAGCCCCTTAGGGGCGGGAGGTTCCTACGAGCAGTACTTC. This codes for CASSPLGAGGSYEQYF.

CDR3 coding DNA: TGTGCCAGCAGCTTAGAGGGCCAGGGGGGTGGCTACACCTTC. Amino acids: CASSLEGQGGGYTF. The chain employs TRBV7-2 and TRBJ1-2; 7 bases line up with TRBD1. V lost 1 base and J lost 7; bases outside the gene matches: 6. Germline V gene data show CDR1 as SGHTA and CDR2 as FQGNSA. This CDR3 is 14 amino acids long. Full variable domain (remainder filled in from reference TRBV7-2 and TRBJ1-2): GAGVSQSPSNKVTEKGKDVELRCDPISGHTALYWYRQSLGQGLEFLIYFQGNSAPDKSGLPSDRFSAERTGGSVSTLTIQRTQQEDSAVYLCASSLEGQGGGYTFGSGTRLTVV.

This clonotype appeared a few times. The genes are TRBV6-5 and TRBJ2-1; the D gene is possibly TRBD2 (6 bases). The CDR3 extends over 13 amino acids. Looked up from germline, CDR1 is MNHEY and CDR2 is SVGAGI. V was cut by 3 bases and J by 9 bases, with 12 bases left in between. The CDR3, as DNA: TGTGCCAGCAGTTATTACGGGACTGCTGAGCAGTTCTTC. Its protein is CASSYYGTAEQFF.

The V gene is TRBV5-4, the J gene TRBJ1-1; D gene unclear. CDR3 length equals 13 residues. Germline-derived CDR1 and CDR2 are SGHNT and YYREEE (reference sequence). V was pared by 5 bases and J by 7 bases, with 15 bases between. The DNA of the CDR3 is TGTGCCAGCAGTCAAGTGGGAGATTTTGAAGCTTTCTTT. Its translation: CASSQVGDFEAFF. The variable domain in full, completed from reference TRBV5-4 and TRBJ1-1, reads ETGVTQSPTHLIKTRGQQVTLRCSSQSGHNTVSWYQQALGQGPQFIFQYYREEENGRGNFPPRFSGLQFPNYSSELNVNALELDDSALYLCASSQVGDFEAFFGQGTRLTVV.

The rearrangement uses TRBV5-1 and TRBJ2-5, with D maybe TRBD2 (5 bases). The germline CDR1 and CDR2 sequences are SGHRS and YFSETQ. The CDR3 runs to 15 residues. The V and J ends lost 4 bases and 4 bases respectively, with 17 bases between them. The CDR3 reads CASSPALAGLETQYF. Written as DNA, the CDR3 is TGCGCCAGCAGCCCGGCGCTAGCAGGCTTAGAGACCCAGTACTTC. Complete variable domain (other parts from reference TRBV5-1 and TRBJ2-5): KAGVTQTPRYLIKTRGQQVTLSCSPISGHRSVSWYQQTPGQGLQFLFEYFSETQRNKGNFPGRFSGRQFSNSRSEMNVSTLELGDSALYLCASSPALAGLETQYFGPGTRLLVL.

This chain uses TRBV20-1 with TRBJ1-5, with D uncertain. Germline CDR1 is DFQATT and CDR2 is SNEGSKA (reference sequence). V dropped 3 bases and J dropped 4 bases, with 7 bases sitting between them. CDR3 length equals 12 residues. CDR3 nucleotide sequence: TGCAGTGCTAGTAGGCGGAATCAGCCCCAGCATTTT. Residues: CSASRRNQPQHF.

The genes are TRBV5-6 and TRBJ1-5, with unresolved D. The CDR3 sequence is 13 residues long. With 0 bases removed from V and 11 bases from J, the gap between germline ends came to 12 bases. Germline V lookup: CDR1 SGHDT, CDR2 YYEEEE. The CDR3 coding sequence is TGTGCCAGCAGCTTGGCCGGATTCCAAGCCCAGCATTTT. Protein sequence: CASSLAGFQAQHF.

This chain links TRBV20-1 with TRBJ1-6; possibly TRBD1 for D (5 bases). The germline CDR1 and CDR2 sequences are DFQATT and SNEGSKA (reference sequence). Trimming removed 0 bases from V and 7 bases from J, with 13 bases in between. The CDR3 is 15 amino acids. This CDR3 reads CSARETQGSNSPLHF. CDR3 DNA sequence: TGCAGTGCTAGAGAAACCCAGGGTTCGAATTCACCCCTCCACTTT.

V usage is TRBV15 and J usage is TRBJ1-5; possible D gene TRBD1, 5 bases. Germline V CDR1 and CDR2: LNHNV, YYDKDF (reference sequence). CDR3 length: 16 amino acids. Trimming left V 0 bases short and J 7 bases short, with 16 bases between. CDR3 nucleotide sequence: TGTGCCACCAGCAGAGATCGGGGACGGGCCGGGCAGCCCCAGCATTTT. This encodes CATSRDRGRAGQPQHF.

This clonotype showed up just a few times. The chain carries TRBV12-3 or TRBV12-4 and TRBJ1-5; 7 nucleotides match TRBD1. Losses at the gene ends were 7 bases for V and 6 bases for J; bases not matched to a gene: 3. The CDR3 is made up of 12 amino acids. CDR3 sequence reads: CASTRGLQPQHF. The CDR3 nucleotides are TGTGCCAGCACTAGGGGGCTTCAGCCCCAGCATTTT.

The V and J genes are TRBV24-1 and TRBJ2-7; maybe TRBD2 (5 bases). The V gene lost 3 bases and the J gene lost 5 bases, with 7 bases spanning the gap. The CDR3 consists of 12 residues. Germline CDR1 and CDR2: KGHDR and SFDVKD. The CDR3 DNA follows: TGTGCCACCAGTGATATAGCGAACGAGCAGTACTTC. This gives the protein CATSDIANEQYF.

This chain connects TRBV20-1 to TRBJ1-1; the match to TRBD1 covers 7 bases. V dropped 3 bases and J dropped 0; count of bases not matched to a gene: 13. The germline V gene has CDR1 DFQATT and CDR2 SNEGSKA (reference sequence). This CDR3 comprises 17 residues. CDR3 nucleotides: TGCAGTGCTAGTAGTCGCGGGGACAGTCCCCTGAACACTGAAGCTTTCTTT. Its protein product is CSASSRGDSPLNTEAFF.

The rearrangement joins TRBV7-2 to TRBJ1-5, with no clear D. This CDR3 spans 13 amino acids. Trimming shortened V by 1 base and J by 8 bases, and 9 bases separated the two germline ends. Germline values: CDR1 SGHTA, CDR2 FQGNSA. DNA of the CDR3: TGTGCCAGCAGCTTAGAAGGTGTGAAGCCCCAGCATTTT. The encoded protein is CASSLEGVKPQHF.

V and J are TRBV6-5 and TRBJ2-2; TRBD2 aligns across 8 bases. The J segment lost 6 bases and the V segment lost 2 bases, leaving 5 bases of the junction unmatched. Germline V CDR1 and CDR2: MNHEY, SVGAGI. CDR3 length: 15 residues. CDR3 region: CASSYLSGIAGELFF. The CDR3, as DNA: TGTGCCAGCAGTTACCTTAGCGGGATAGCCGGGGAGCTGTTTTTT.

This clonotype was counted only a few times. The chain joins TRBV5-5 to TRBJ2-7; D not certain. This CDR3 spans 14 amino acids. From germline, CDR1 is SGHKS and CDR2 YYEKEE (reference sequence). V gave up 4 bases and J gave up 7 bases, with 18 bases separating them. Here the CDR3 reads CASSPGFTVGEQYF. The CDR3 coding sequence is TGTGCCAGCAGCCCCGGTTTCACCGTTGGGGAGCAGTACTTC.

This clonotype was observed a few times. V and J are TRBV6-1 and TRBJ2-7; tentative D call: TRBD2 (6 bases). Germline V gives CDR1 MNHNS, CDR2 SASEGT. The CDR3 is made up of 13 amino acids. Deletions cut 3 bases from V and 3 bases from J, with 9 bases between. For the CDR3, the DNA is TGTGCCAGCAGTGATGGGGGAGGCTACGAGCAGTACTTC. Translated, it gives CASSDGGGYEQYF.

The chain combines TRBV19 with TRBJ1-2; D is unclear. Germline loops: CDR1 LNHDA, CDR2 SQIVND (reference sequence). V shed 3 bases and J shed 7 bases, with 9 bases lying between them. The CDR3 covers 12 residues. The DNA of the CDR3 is TGTGCCAGTAGTATGGGGTTGACTGGCTACACCTTC. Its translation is CASSMGLTGYTF.

The CDR3 loop reads CASSIQTLNTEAFF. The CDR3 DNA reads as TGTGCCAGTAGTATTCAGACACTGAACACTGAAGCTTTCTTT. V and J are TRBV19 and TRBJ1-1, with D hard to call. The CDR3 has 14 residues. CDR1 is LNHDA and CDR2 is SQIVND in the germline V gene (reference sequence). The ends were cut back, 3 bases at V and 0 bases at J, with 8 bases in the middle. The full variable domain, completed using reference TRBV19 and TRBJ1-1, is DGGITQSPKYLFRKEGQNVTLSCEQNLNHDAMYWYRQDPGQGLRLIYYSQIVNDFQKGDIAEGYSVSREKKESFPLTVTSAQKNPTAFYLCASSIQTLNTEAFFGQGTRLTVV.

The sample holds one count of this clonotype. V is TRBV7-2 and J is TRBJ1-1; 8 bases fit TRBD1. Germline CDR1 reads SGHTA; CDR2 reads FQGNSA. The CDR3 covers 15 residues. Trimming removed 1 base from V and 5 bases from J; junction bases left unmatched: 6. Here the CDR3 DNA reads TGTGCCAGCAGCTTAGTGGACAGGGAAGGGACTGAAGCTTTCTTT. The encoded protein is CASSLVDREGTEAFF.

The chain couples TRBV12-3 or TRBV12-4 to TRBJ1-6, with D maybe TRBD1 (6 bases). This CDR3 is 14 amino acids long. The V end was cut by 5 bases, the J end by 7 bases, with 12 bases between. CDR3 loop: CASSRTGNNSPLHF. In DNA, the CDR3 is TGTGCCAGCAGTCGTACAGGGAACAATTCACCCCTCCACTTT.